This record covers a single T cell receptor beta chain. The entry originates in a study of blood T cell repertoires in COVID-19. In the study overall: The study drew acute and convalescent COVID-19 samples from the United States, Italy and Spain.

In the authors' methods: Estimates of nucleated cell counts were drawn from the amplification of reference gene primers. The repertoire was sequenced with immunoSEQ multiplex PCR; TCRdb's copy has only in-frame clones and lacks some. The V and J calls and clone size were taken over from that table, and D and trimming were inferred from the DNA. The sample contains approximately 81,000 clones, roughly nine tenths of which appear only once. After removal of 6 bases from V and 4 bases from J, the junction contained 7 bases not matched to a gene. Germline assignment: CDR1 KGHSH and CDR2 LQKENI. The CDR3 runs to 15 residues.

The chain links TRBV18 to TRBJ2-1, with 9 bases fitting TRBD1. Specimen: peripheral blood. This TCR was sampled from a woman aged 45-65 years in a cohort sampled during active COVID-19. The CDR3 nucleotides are TGTGCCAGCTCGCTAGGACAGGGGATATACAATGAGCAGTTCTTC. Encoded protein: CASSLGQGIYNEQFF.